This TCR beta chain is drawn from a study of blood T cell repertoires in COVID-19. Background on the study: From the United States, Italy and Spain came samples of acute and convalescent COVID-19.

Germline CDR1 is SGHRS and CDR2 is YFSETQ. This CDR3 comprises 15 residues. After removal of 5 bases from V and 2 bases from J, the junction contained 6 bases not matched to a gene. Assay used: immunoSEQ multiplex PCR; TCRdb lists only in-frame clones, some missing. This table holds under 250,000 clones, 65% to 85% found once. The sample was peripheral blood. The chain employs TRBV5-1 and TRBJ2-7, with 11 bases identical to TRBD1. The source is a man aged 35-49 years with active or convalescent COVID-19. The CDR3 sequence is CASSEGGQGAYEQYF. For the CDR3, the DNA is TGCGCCAGCAGTGAAGGGGGACAGGGGGCCTACGAGCAGTACTTC. Looking up the rest from reference TRBV5-1 and TRBJ2-7 gives the full variable domain: KAGVTQTPRYLIKTRGQQVTLSCSPISGHRSVSWYQQTPGQGLQFLFEYFSETQRNKGNFPGRFSGRQFSNSRSEMNVSTLELGDSALYLCASSEGGQGAYEQYFGPGTRLTVT.